A selection of T cell receptor beta chains follows, all from one sample in a study of blood T cell repertoires in COVID-19. Profiling relied on immunoSEQ multiplex PCR, and the TCRdb table lists in-frame clones only, not all of them. Here the sample spans approximately 70,000 clones, approximately 90% being singletons. Sequences were obtained from peripheral blood. The source is a woman in her sixties or seventies with active COVID-19. The CDR3 runs from the conserved cysteine through the conserved F or W. A D gene is named only where the DNA matches it firmly. Only part of the rows carry a size: once, few, many, or a class if the clone is expanded.

J gene	D gene	clone size	V gene	CDR3 DNA	CDR3 protein
TRBJ1-1	.	.	TRBV7-2	TGTGCCAGCAGCGTCCTGACAGGGAACACTGAAGCTTTCTTT	CASSVLTGNTEAFF
TRBJ2-5	TRBD2	.	TRBV19	TGTGCCAGCGGGGGGGCATTCGGACAGCCGGTTAATACCCAGTACTTC	CASGGAFGQPVNTQYF
TRBJ2-3	.	.	TRBV7-9	TGTGCCAGCAGCGGAAGATCCGACAGATACGGGCAGTATTTT	CASSGRSDRYGQYF
TRBJ2-1	TRBD2	once	TRBV28	TGTGCCAGCAGTTCGTTAGCGGGACGCTCCTACAATGAGCAGTTCTTC	CASSSLAGRSYNEQFF
TRBJ2-1	.	.	TRBV19	TGTGCCAGTAGTAGGGGGGAGACTATAAATGAGCAGTTCTTC	CASSRGETINEQFF
TRBJ2-5	.	.	TRBV24-1	TGTGCCACCAGCAGATCGGGGCTTGGGGACAAAGAGACCCAGTACTTC	CATSRSGLGDKETQYF
TRBJ2-1	TRBD2	.	TRBV7-6	TGTGCCAGCAGCTTAGTGGCTAGCGGGAGGGCCAATGAGCAGTTCTTC	CASSLVASGRANEQFF
TRBJ1-4	TRBD1	.	TRBV4-1	TGCGCCAGCAGCCAGCAACTGGGACAGCGGAGTAATGAAAAACTGTTTTTT	CASSQQLGQRSNEKLFF
TRBJ2-3	TRBD2	.	TRBV9	TGTGCCAGCAGCGGGCTAGCGGCCACAGATACGCAGTATTTT	CASSGLAATDTQYF
TRBJ1-2	.	once	TRBV5-4	TGTGCCAGCACCCGAAGGACAGCCCGGGTCGATGGCTACACCTTC	CASTRRTARVDGYTF
TRBJ2-1	TRBD2	.	TRBV19	TGTGCCAGTAGTGTAACGACTAGCGGGAGGAACAATGAGCAGTTCTTC	CASSVTTSGRNNEQFF
TRBJ2-2	TRBD2	.	TRBV6-5	TGTGCCAGCTTAGCGGGAGTAAACCCCGCCGGGGAGCTGTTTTTT	CASLAGVNPAGELFF
TRBJ2-7	TRBD1	.	TRBV7-9	TGTGCCAGCAGCCGGACAGGGGTTTCCTACGAGCAGTACTTC	CASSRTGVSYEQYF
TRBJ1-6	.	once	TRBV30	TGTGCCTGGAGTTCATCCCCAGTTTCACCCCTCCACTTT	CAWSSSPVSPLHF
TRBJ2-1	TRBD2	.	TRBV6-5	TGTGCCAGCAGCTTACGGGAGGACAATGAGCAGTTCTTC	CASSLREDNEQFF
TRBJ2-6	.	once	TRBV15	TGTGCCACCAGCAGAGAAAGGACAGTGTACTCTGGGGCCAACGTCCTGACTTTC	CATSRERTVYSGANVLTF
TRBJ1-2	TRBD1	.	TRBV12-3/TRBV12-4	TGTGCCAGCAGTTCCGAGACAGGGCATGGCTACACCTTC	CASSSETGHGYTF
TRBJ2-5	TRBD2	.	TRBV18	TGTGCCAGCTCCTTGACTAGCATAGAGACCCAGTACTTC	CASSLTSIETQYF
TRBJ2-1	.	.	TRBV12-3/TRBV12-4	TGTGCCAGCACCAAGGGACAAAACAATGAGCAGTTCTTC	CASTKGQNNEQFF